This T cell receptor (beta chain) was documented in a study of blood T cell repertoires in COVID-19. Study-wide background: Acute and convalescent COVID-19 samples came from the United States, Italy and Spain. T cells, B-cell-depleted T cells, or PBMCs supplied cDNA or gDNA.

This CDR3 region has 16 residues. Germline V gene lookup returns CDR1 SGDLS and CDR2 YYNGEE. V dropped 3 bases and J dropped 4; count of bases not matched to a gene: 9. Original data processing: Estimation of nucleated cell counts was performed using reference gene primer amplification. Using immunoSEQ multiplex PCR, the repertoire was profiled, and TCRdb retains in-frame clones only, with some absent. V and J calls and clone size follow that table, whereas D and trimming were derived from the DNA. The table includes about 130,000 clones, 75% to 90% detected once. This clone is classed as medium-sized.

The sample taken for sequencing was peripheral blood. The clonotype originates from a human donor in a cohort sampled during active COVID-19. This rearrangement joins TRBV9 to TRBJ2-2; 7 bases are a match to TRBD1. In DNA form, the CDR3 reads TGTGCCAGCAGCGCCTCCGGGACAGTTATCACCGGGGAGCTGTTTTTT. Amino acids: CASSASGTVITGELFF.